The 27 T cell receptor beta chains below were found in one sample sequenced in a study of T cells in Graves' hyperthyroidism and ophthalmopathy. Authors of the study amplified TCR beta CDR3 regions from RNA transcripts. A set of HTBI primers served as the primers for a first-round RT-PCR of the TCR CDR3. One entry per CDR3 protein, called by TCRdb with MiXCR from the multiplex PCR reads. The data show hundreds of thousands of distinct CDR3 sequences, with roughly 14% seen just once and approximately 13% held by the top ten. The specimen sequenced was blood. These receptors originate from a young man with Graves' ophthalmopathy.

This clonotype was detected many times. Here the CDR3 DNA reads TGTGCCAGCAGCAAGACAGGGGGCACTGAAGCTTTCTTT. It translates to CASSKTGGTEAFF. This chain uses TRBV3-1 with TRBJ1-1, with TRBD1 matching over 9 bases. CDR3 length equals 13 residues. V lost 5 bases, J lost 4 bases, and 2 bases stayed unmatched. Germline V gives CDR1 LGHDT, CDR2 YNNKEL (reference sequence).

This clonotype was found many times. The chain is built from TRBV20-1 and TRBJ2-1; D is perhaps TRBD2 (7 bases). V was shortened by 3 bases and J by 1 base, with 10 bases between the two germline ends. The germline gives CDR1 DFQATT, CDR2 SNEGSKA (reference sequence). CDR3 size: 14 residues. The DNA of the CDR3 is TGCAGTGCTAGGGGGGGGGCGTCCTACAATGAGCAGTTCTTC. Translated: CSARGGASYNEQFF.

This clonotype was recorded at least ten times. This chain uses TRBV20-1 with TRBJ2-1, with 7 bases identical to TRBD2. The germline V gene encodes CDR1 DFQATT and CDR2 SNEGSKA (reference sequence). V was pared by 3 bases and J by 5 bases, with 7 bases of the junction left unmatched. The length of the CDR3 is 14 residues. Written as DNA, the CDR3 is TGCAGTGCTAGTGCAGCGGGAACCAACAATGAGCAGTTCTTC. Its protein product is CSASAAGTNNEQFF.

This clonotype has ten or more counts. The rearrangement uses TRBV5-1 and TRBJ2-1, with TRBD2 as a possible D gene (6 bases). The CDR3 sequence is 14 residues long. From germline, CDR1 is SGHRS and CDR2 YFSETQ. Trimming pared 6 bases from V and 0 bases from J, leaving 10 bases between. The CDR3 DNA follows: TGCGCCAGCACCTCGGGGGACTCCTACAATGAGCAGTTCTTC. It translates to CASTSGDSYNEQFF.

The chain carries TRBV12-3 or TRBV12-4 and TRBJ2-2, with a weak D call TRBD2 (5 bases). The V gene lost 5 bases and the J gene lost 9 bases, with 16 bases spanning the gap. CDR3 length equals 14 residues. The CDR3 loop is CASSPSGTPRELFF. In nucleotides, the CDR3 is TGTGCCAGCAGTCCATCGGGAACCCCGCGGGAGCTGTTTTTT.

A few counts support this clonotype. The chain couples TRBV18 to TRBJ1-2; TRBD1 agrees at 9 bases. The ends lost 2 bases at V and 4 bases at J; junction bases unmatched: 5. Germline CDR1 and CDR2: KGHSH and LQKENI. CDR3 size: 15 residues. This CDR3 is CASSPIWDRAYGYTF. Written as DNA, the CDR3 is TGTGCCAGCTCACCAATTTGGGACAGGGCCTATGGCTACACCTTC.

Details on this clonotype: Being one base from a much bigger clone, this may be a read error. The chain combines TRBV7-9 with TRBJ2-7; D tentatively fits TRBD1 or TRBD2 (5 bases each). This CDR3 has 14 amino acids. Germline-derived CDR1 and CDR2 are SEHNR and FQNEAQ (reference sequence). The CDR3 DNA sequence: TGTGCCAGCAGTTCTCGGGGACCCTCCTACGGGCAGTACTTC. This translates into CASSSRGPSYGQYF.

The sample holds a few counts of this clonotype. This sequence joins TRBV5-1 and TRBJ2-7, with 7 positions matching TRBD1. CDR1 and CDR2 (germline): SGHRS, YFSETQ. There are 15 residues in the CDR3. Losses at the gene ends were 4 bases for V and 0 bases for J; bases not matched to a gene: 7. CDR3 sequence reads: CASSTLGQSSYEQYF. DNA for the CDR3: TGCGCCAGCAGCACCCTGGGACAGAGCTCCTACGAGCAGTACTTC.

This clonotype was counted at least ten times. V gene TRBV7-6 combines with J gene TRBJ2-3; 9 bases fit TRBD2. The junction had 4 bases not matched to a gene; V was cut back by 0 bases and J by 0 bases. The length of the CDR3 is 17 residues. CDR1 and CDR2 from the germline V gene are SGHVS and FNYEAQ. The CDR3 DNA sequence: TGTGCCAGCAGCTTAGCTCTAGCGGGGAAAAGCACAGATACGCAGTATTTT. Its protein is CASSLALAGKSTDTQYF.

The CDR3 reads CASSLFRGSPINEQFF. The CDR3 bases are TGCGCCAGCAGCTTGTTTAGGGGATCCCCGATCAATGAGCAGTTCTTC. The chain is built from TRBV5-1 and TRBJ2-1; a possible D gene is TRBD1 (5 bases). V lost 1 base, J lost 6 bases, and 17 bases lay in between. CDR3 length equals 16 residues. Germline CDR1 and CDR2: SGHRS and YFSETQ.

Remarks on this clonotype: A much larger clone sits a single nucleotide away, making a read error possible. The V gene is TRBV6-5, the J gene TRBJ2-7; 7 nucleotides match TRBD2. CDR3 length: 13 residues. V gave up 2 bases and J gave up 7 bases; unmatched junction bases: 5. Per the germline V gene, CDR1 is MNHEY and CDR2 is SVGAGI. The CDR3 reads CASSYVGGNEQYF. CDR3 coding DNA: TGTGCCAGCAGTTACGTGGGGGGGAATGAGCAGTACTTC.

The genes are TRBV29-1 and TRBJ2-3, with D unclear. This CDR3 comprises 11 residues. Per the germline V gene, CDR1 is SQVTM and CDR2 is ANQGSEA. V lost 8 bases and J 6 bases, leaving 12 bases between the germline ends. The CDR3 DNA reads as TGCAGCTTTCGGCCTTTGGATACGCAGTATTTT. Protein product: CSFRPLDTQYF.

This clonotype was seen ten or more times. This chain joins TRBV6-1 and TRBJ2-5; D ambiguous. V shed 7 bases and J shed 7 bases, with 13 bases lying between them. Germline-derived CDR1 and CDR2 are MNHNS and SASEGT. CDR3 size: 12 residues. The CDR3 sequence is CASNLGTSTQYF. CDR3 nucleotides: TGTGCCAGCAACCTCGGAACATCGACCCAGTACTTC.

Remarks on this clonotype: This may be a read error, as it is one base from a much larger clone. V is TRBV29-1 and J is TRBJ2-5; tentative D call: TRBD2 (5 bases). The CDR3 spans 12 residues. The V end lost 7 bases, the J end lost 0 bases, and 9 bases lay between the germline ends. In germline, CDR1 is SQVTM, CDR2 ANQGSEA. The CDR3: CSAGSDQETQYF. The CDR3 DNA sequence: TGCAGCGCTGGGAGCGACCAAGAGACCCAGTACTTC.

This clonotype was recorded at least ten times. The chain joins TRBV5-1 to TRBJ2-1; 10 bases align to TRBD2. Germline V gene lookup returns CDR1 SGHRS and CDR2 YFSETQ. J lost 3 bases, V lost 4 bases, and 4 bases had no gene match. The CDR3 is made up of 15 amino acids. The DNA of the CDR3 is TGCGCCAGCAGCCTAGCGGGAGTTTACTACAATGAGCAGTTCTTC. It is translated as CASSLAGVYYNEQFF.

This clonotype was counted a few times. The chain uses TRBV3-1 and TRBJ2-6; weak D call: TRBD1 (6 bases). Germline loops: CDR1 LGHDT, CDR2 YNNKEL (reference sequence). V was cut by 4 bases and J by 0 bases, with 10 bases left in between. The CDR3 spans 16 residues. Written as DNA, the CDR3 is TGTGCCAGCAGCCTCACAGGGACCTCTGGGGCCAACGTCCTGACTTTC. It specifies CASSLTGTSGANVLTF. Together with reference TRBV3-1 and TRBJ2-6, the CDR3 gives the full variable domain: DTAVSQTPKYLVTQMGNDKSIKCEQNLGHDTMYWYKQDSKKFLKIMFSYNNKELIINETVPNRFSPKSPDKAHLNLHINSLELGDSAVYFCASSLTGTSGANVLTFGAGSRLTVL.

This clonotype was seen many times. This chain connects TRBV7-9 to TRBJ1-4; D is unclear. Germline V gene sequence: CDR1 SEHNR, CDR2 FQNEAQ (reference sequence). The CDR3 is 15 amino acids. Between the trimmed V and J ends, which lost 2 bases and 5 bases, there was a span of 12 bases. The CDR3 here is CASSLQRAGNEKLFF. CDR3 DNA: TGTGCCAGCAGCTTACAGAGGGCGGGGAATGAAAAACTGTTTTTT.

The table lists this clonotype with a few counts. The V gene is TRBV29-1, the J gene TRBJ2-7; a weak D match, TRBD1 (5 bases). The CDR3 is 14 residues long. The germline CDR1 and CDR2 sequences are SQVTM and ANQGSEA. V shed 5 bases and J shed 2 bases, with 16 bases lying between them. The chain's CDR3 is CSVYKGTGPYEQYF. The CDR3 DNA follows: TGCAGCGTTTACAAAGGCACAGGACCCTACGAGCAGTACTTC.

This clonotype has more than one count but fewer than ten. As DNA, the CDR3 is TGTGCCAGCAGCTTTGGCAGGGGGCCCTATAGCAATCAGCCCCAGCATTTT. Residues: CASSFGRGPYSNQPQHF. The chain couples TRBV5-6 to TRBJ1-5; 8 bases agree with TRBD1. Per germline, CDR1 SGHDT and CDR2 YYEEEE. The ends lost 2 bases at V and 0 bases at J; junction bases unmatched: 7. This CDR3 has 17 amino acids. Variable domain in full (rest from reference TRBV5-6 and TRBJ1-5): DAGVTQSPTHLIKTRGQQVTLRCSPKSGHDTVSWYQQALGQGPQFIFQYYEEEERQRGNFPDRFSGHQFPNYSSELNVNALLLGDSALYLCASSFGRGPYSNQPQHFGDGTRLSIL.

This clonotype was counted at least ten times. The chain is built from TRBV2 and TRBJ1-2; maybe TRBD1 (5 bases). Trimming took 10 bases from V and 4 from J, leaving 34 bases between them. Germline V gene data show CDR1 as SNHLY and CDR2 as FYNNEI. This CDR3 is 19 amino acids long. The CDR3 DNA is TGTGCCACCCAGACGAGTCTAACCCTAAGGGGCCGGACCTTCTATGGCTACACCTTC. Its protein product is CATQTSLTLRGRTFYGYTF.

This chain connects TRBV7-8 to TRBJ2-3; D gene uncertain. The CDR3 is made up of 13 amino acids. Germline CDR1 reads SGHVS; CDR2 reads FQNEAQ. Trimming shortened V by 7 bases and J by 2 bases, and 10 bases separated the two germline ends. CDR3: CASTRAPTDTQYF. As DNA, the CDR3 is TGTGCCAGCACCCGTGCCCCCACAGATACGCAGTATTTT. Full variable domain (outside the CDR3, taken from reference TRBV7-8 and TRBJ2-3): GAGVSQSPRYKVAKRGQDVALRCDPISGHVSLFWYQQALGQGPEFLTYFQNEAQLDKSGLPSDRFFAERPEGSVSTLKIQRTQQEDSAVYLCASTRAPTDTQYFGPGTRLTVL.

This clonotype has just a few counts. The gene calls are TRBV15 and TRBJ2-1; tentative D call: TRBD2 (7 bases). V was clipped by 0 bases and J by 9 bases, with 24 bases between them. CDR3 length equals 18 residues. Germline loops: CDR1 LNHNV, CDR2 YYDKDF (reference sequence). The CDR3, as DNA: TGTGCCACCAGCAGAGATCCCGGGGGGCTAGCAGTGGTCGGTGAGCAGTTCTTC. Translated, it gives CATSRDPGGLAVVGEQFF.

This clonotype was seen many times. The CDR3 reads CASTPGQFNYGYTF. CDR3 nucleotides: TGTGCCAGTACCCCGGGACAGTTTAACTATGGCTACACCTTC. J is TRBJ1-2 and V is TRBV19; 7 bases line up with TRBD1. There are 14 residues in the CDR3. Trimming removed 7 bases from V and 1 base from J; junction bases left unmatched: 6. Per the germline V gene, CDR1 is LNHDA and CDR2 is SQIVND (reference sequence).

Of note for this clonotype: A read error may be the cause here, since a much bigger clone is one base away. This chain uses TRBV11-2 with TRBJ2-3; 8 bases are shared with TRBD2. Per germline, CDR1 SGHAT and CDR2 FQNNGV. With 9 bases clipped from V and 5 bases from J, the junction kept 13 bases outside the gene matches. This CDR3 region has 15 residues. CDR3 loop: CASTRGTRSRDTQYF. The CDR3, as DNA: TGTGCCAGTACCCGGGGGACTAGATCGCGAGATACGCAGTATTTT.

Ten or more counts support this clonotype. The V call is TRBV12-3 or TRBV12-4, the J call TRBJ1-3, with no clear D. Trimming stripped 5 bases from V and 15 bases from J, with 20 bases between. The CDR3 totals 13 residues. The CDR3 sequence is CASSPGRVAGEYF. The CDR3 DNA sequence: TGTGCCAGCAGTCCGGGAAGGGTAGCGGGAGAATATTTT.

For this clonotype: A much more abundant neighbour one base away suggests this may be a read error. The genes are TRBV18 and TRBJ2-7, with D tentatively TRBD2 (5 bases). The V gene's germline CDR1 is KGHSH and CDR2 LQKENI. V was clipped by 0 bases and J by 5 bases, with 8 bases between them. CDR3 size: 13 residues. CDR3 residues: CASSPPGANEQYF. The CDR3 DNA reads TGTGCCAGCTCACCACCGGGAGCAAACGAGCAGTACTTC.

Many counts were recorded for this clonotype. The J gene is TRBJ2-7, the V gene TRBV3-1; TRBD2 aligns across 13 bases. Germline loops: CDR1 LGHDT, CDR2 YNNKEL (reference sequence). The CDR3 is 16 residues long. The junction had 6 bases not matched to a gene; V was cut back by 4 bases and J by 3 bases. CDR3 bases: TGTGCCAGCAGCCCCATCGGACTAGCGGGAGTCTACGAGCAGTACTTC. This codes for CASSPIGLAGVYEQYF.